This T cell receptor beta chain was obtained from a study of blood T cell repertoires in COVID-19. About the research overall: Sources were T cells, B-cell-depleted T cells, or PBMCs; the material itself was cDNA or gDNA.

In the authors' methods: Using reference gene primer amplification, nucleated cell counts were estimated. Only in-frame clones appear in the TCRdb table, and some are missing; sequencing was by immunoSEQ multiplex PCR. That table furnishes V, J and clone size, whereas the DNA furnished D and trimming. The repertoire includes roughly 190,000 clones, over 75% of them detected once, and about an eighth sits in the top ten. V trimming: 2 bases; J trimming: 6 bases; junction bases outside the gene matches: 5. CDR1 SGHDT and CDR2 YYEEEE come from the germline V gene. The CDR3 has 13 residues. The sequence derives from a woman aged 45-65 years with acute or convalescent COVID-19. The chain employs TRBV5-6 and TRBJ2-7, with 7 positions matching TRBD2. Sequenced sample: peripheral blood. The CDR3 region is CASSFGRVSEQYF. The DNA of the CDR3 is TGTGCCAGCAGCTTTGGGAGGGTAAGCGAGCAGTACTTC.